This T cell receptor beta chain was captured in a study of shared clonotypes between healthy human individuals. V gave up 2 bases and J gave up 3 bases, with 17 bases separating them. This CDR3 comprises 17 residues. Looked up from germline, CDR1 is MDHEN and CDR2 is SYDVKM. As processed by the authors: Quality scores were absent from the junction-only immunoSEQ sequences, so filtering differed. TCRdb's copy holds only in-frame clones and misses some; the assay was immunoSEQ multiplex PCR. V, J and clone size were drawn from that table, and D and trimming were deduced from the DNA. The table includes about 1,500,000 clones, 96% detected once.

The receptor comes from a man aged 30-40 years in good health. The gene calls are TRBV28 and TRBJ2-1; D may be TRBD1 (5 bases). Sequenced sample: naive CD4+ T cells sorted from blood. Noted subset: CD45RA+ positively selected. The CDR3 DNA is TGTGCCAGCAGTTTAGTGGGGAACAGGCTGGACTACAATGAGCAGTTCTTC. Translated, it gives CASSLVGNRLDYNEQFF.